This TCR beta chain was observed in a study of cytomegalovirus exposure and HLA in healthy donors. Primers for the PCR totalled 60 Vbeta and 13 Jbeta. Profiled with immunoSEQ multiplex PCR; TCRdb holds only in-frame clones, not every one. This sample yields about 120,000 clones, of which around 74% are seen a single time; 5.5% to 8% belongs to the top ten. Study-wide results and caveats: A missense variant in DCLRE1C was later tied to TCR beta V- and J-gene trimming. Roughly even sequencing depth across donors was the assumption behind the presence/absence analyses.

With 5 bases clipped from V and 2 bases from J, the junction kept 4 bases outside the gene matches. The CDR3 loop spans 14 amino acids. CDR1 is SGHTA, CDR2 FQGTGA, per germline. This clone was seen a single time. Antigen unknown. Input material: PBMCs. The chain links TRBV7-3 to TRBJ1-1; 8 bases line up with TRBD1. This receptor was taken from a male donor in good health and CMV-seronegative. The CDR3 sequence: CASSMGQANTEAFF. Here the CDR3 DNA reads TGTGCCAGCAGCATGGGACAGGCTAACACTGAAGCTTTCTTT. Full variable domain (missing parts from reference TRBV7-3 and TRBJ1-1): GAGVSQTPSNKVTEKGKYVELRCDPISGHTALYWYRQSLGQGPEFLIYFQGTGAADDSGLPNDRFFAVRPEGSVSTLKIQRTERGDSAVYLCASSMGQANTEAFFGQGTRLTVV.